The 8 T cell receptor beta chains in this list originate from one sample, sequenced in a study of blood T cell repertoires in COVID-19 (dated by TCRdb to 2019 to 2021). To prepare the library, the immunoSEQ multiplex PCR assay was applied. Not all clones reach the TCRdb copy of this immuneACCESS table, which keeps in-frame sequences only. Checked studies attribute under half of the gap to unresolved V genes and leave the rest unexplained. In this sample the table shows approximately 240,000 clones, about 83% of which occur a single time. The leading ten clones occupy roughly 5% of the sample. The sequenced material came from peripheral blood. The source of these receptors is a human donor in a cohort sampled during active COVID-19.

This chain links TRBV4-2 with TRBJ2-5; 14 bases agree with TRBD2. CDR1 is LGHNA and CDR2 is YNFKEQ in the germline V gene. Trimming cost V 3 bases and J 5 bases; bases outside gene matches: 14. The CDR3 is 19 amino acids. The CDR3 reads CASSQGDPGLAGVMETQYF. CDR3 coding DNA: TGTGCCAGCAGCCAGGGGGATCCGGGACTAGCGGGAGTCATGGAGACCCAGTACTTC.

The chain couples TRBV28 to TRBJ1-6, with 9 bases fitting TRBD1. J was trimmed by 9 bases and V by 1 base; bases with no gene match: 4. Per germline, CDR1 MDHEN and CDR2 SYDVKM. This CDR3 region has 15 residues. The CDR3 protein is CASSLSQGASSPLHF. CDR3 sequence (DNA): TGTGCCAGCAGTTTATCACAGGGGGCTAGTTCACCCCTCCACTTT.

The chain recombines TRBV19 with TRBJ1-1, with D perhaps matching TRBD1 (6 bases). Per germline, CDR1 LNHDA and CDR2 SQIVND (reference sequence). V shed 4 bases and J shed 1 base, with 10 bases lying between them. The CDR3 sequence is 14 residues long. CDR3 DNA sequence: TGTGCCAGTAGTACCGGGACACGGAACACTGAAGCTTTCTTT. Translated: CASSTGTRNTEAFF.

The chain carries TRBV12-3 or TRBV12-4 and TRBJ1-5; a weak D match, TRBD1 (5 bases). This CDR3 is 12 amino acids long. Trimming left V 4 bases short and J 7 bases short, with 8 bases between. This chain's CDR3 is CASSSGGQPQHF. CDR3 nucleotide sequence: TGTGCCAGCAGTTCGGGGGGGCAGCCCCAGCATTTT.

This sequence joins TRBV6-5 and TRBJ1-6, with D possibly TRBD1 on 5 matching bases. Trimming pared 6 bases from V and 8 bases from J, leaving 14 bases between. Germline lookup yields CDR1 MNHEY and CDR2 SVGAGI. CDR3 size: 14 residues. The CDR3 loop is CASRVWGDDSPLHF. CDR3 coding DNA: TGTGCCAGCAGGGTGTGGGGGGACGATTCACCCCTCCACTTT.

This sequence joins TRBV7-2 and TRBJ2-7; D gene ambiguous. Trimming pared 1 base from V and 4 bases from J, leaving 8 bases between. The CDR3 runs 13 residues. Germline V gene data show CDR1 as SGHTA and CDR2 as FQGNSA. The CDR3 here is CASSLDQNYEQYF. The CDR3 bases are TGTGCCAGCAGCTTAGACCAGAATTACGAGCAGTACTTC. Complete variable domain (other parts from reference TRBV7-2 and TRBJ2-7): GAGVSQSPSNKVTEKGKDVELRCDPISGHTALYWYRQSLGQGLEFLIYFQGNSAPDKSGLPSDRFSAERTGGSVSTLTIQRTQQEDSAVYLCASSLDQNYEQYFGPGTRLTVT.

The chain employs TRBV5-1 and TRBJ1-1; tentatively, D is TRBD1 (6 bases). Germline CDR1 and CDR2: SGHRS and YFSETQ. The V gene lost 4 bases and the J gene lost 3 bases, with 13 bases spanning the gap. The CDR3 length is 14 residues. In nucleotides, the CDR3 is TGCGCCAGCAGCACTGATTACAGGGACACTGAAGCTTTCTTT. Protein: CASSTDYRDTEAFF.

The rearrangement uses TRBV30 and TRBJ2-5; 8 bases map to TRBD1. Germline V gene data show CDR1 as GTSNPN and CDR2 as SVGIG (reference sequence). CDR3 length: 12 amino acids. The ends lost 4 bases at V and 2 bases at J; junction bases unmatched: 0. The CDR3 loop reads CAWNRGQETQYF. The CDR3 nucleotides read TGTGCCTGGAACAGGGGGCAAGAGACCCAGTACTTC.